The T cell receptor (beta chain) under discussion was sequenced for a study of CD8 T cells in ankylosing spondylitis. In TCRdb, the 5' RACE reads were re-called with MiXCR into one record per CDR3 protein. The sample lists about 92,000 distinct CDR3 sequences; about 9% were seen once. This clonotype appeared many times. CDR1 MNHEY and CDR2 SMNVEV come from the germline V gene (reference sequence). This CDR3 has 16 residues. With V trimmed by 3 bases and J by 3 bases, 7 bases remained unmatched. The sequence was collected from a male donor with ankylosing spondylitis or in good health (not recorded which). The chain uses TRBV27 and TRBJ2-2; 7 bases line up with TRBD1. The sequencing sample was made of blood, either unsorted or a sorted T cell fraction (not recorded which). This chain's CDR3 is CASSFRDRPYTGELFF. The CDR3 nucleotides read TGTGCCAGCAGTTTCCGGGACAGACCTTACACCGGGGAGCTGTTTTTT.